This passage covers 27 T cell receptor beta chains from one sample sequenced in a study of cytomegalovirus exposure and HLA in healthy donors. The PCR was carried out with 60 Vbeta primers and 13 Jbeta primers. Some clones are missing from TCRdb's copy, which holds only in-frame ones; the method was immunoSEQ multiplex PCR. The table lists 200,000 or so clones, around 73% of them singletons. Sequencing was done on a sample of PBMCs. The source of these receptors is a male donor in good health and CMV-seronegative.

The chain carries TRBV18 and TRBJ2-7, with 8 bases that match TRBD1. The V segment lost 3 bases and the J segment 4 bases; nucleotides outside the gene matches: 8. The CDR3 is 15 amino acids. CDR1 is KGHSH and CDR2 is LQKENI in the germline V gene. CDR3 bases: TGTGCCAGCTCACCGCTGGACAGGGACGGGTACGAGCAGTACTTC. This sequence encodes CASSPLDRDGYEQYF.

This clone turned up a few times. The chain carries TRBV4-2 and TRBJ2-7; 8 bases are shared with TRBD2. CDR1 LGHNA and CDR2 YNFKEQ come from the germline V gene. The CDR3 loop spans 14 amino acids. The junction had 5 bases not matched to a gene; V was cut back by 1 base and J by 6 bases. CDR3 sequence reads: CASSQASGSREQYF. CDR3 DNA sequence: TGTGCCAGCAGCCAAGCGAGCGGGAGTCGCGAGCAGTACTTC.

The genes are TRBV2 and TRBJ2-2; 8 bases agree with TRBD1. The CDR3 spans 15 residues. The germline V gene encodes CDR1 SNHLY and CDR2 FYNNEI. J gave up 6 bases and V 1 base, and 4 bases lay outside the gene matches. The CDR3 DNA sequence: TGTGCCAGCAGTGAAGTGTCAGGGGGCTCCGGGGAGCTGTTTTTT. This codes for CASSEVSGGSGELFF.

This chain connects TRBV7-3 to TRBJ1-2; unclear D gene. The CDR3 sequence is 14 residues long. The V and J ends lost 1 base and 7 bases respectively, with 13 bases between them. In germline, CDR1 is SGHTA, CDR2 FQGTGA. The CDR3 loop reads CASSLSRGEGGYTF. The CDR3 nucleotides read TGTGCCAGCAGCTTAAGTCGGGGTGAAGGTGGCTACACCTTC.

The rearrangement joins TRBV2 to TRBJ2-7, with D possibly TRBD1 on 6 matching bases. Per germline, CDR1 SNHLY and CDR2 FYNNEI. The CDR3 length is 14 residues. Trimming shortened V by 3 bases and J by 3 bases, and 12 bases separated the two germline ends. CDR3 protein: CASSEVADSYEQYF. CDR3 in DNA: TGTGCCAGCAGTGAGGTTGCGGACAGCTACGAGCAGTACTTC. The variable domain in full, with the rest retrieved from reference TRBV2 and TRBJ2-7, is EPEVTQTPSHQVTQMGQEVILRCVPISNHLYFYWYRQILGQKVEFLVSFYNNEISEKSEIFDDQFSVERPDGSNFTLKIRSTKLEDSAMYFCASSEVADSYEQYFGPGTRLTVT.

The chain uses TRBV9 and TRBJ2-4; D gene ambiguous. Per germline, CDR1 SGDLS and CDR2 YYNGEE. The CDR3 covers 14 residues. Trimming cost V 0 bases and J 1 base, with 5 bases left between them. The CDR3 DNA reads TGTGCCAGCAGCGTAGCCGGGGCCAAAAACATTCAGTACTTC. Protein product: CASSVAGAKNIQYF.

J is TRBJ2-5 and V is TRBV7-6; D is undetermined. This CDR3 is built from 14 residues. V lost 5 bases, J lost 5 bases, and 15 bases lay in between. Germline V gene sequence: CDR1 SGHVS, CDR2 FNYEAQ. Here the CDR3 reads CASSQRLARETQYF. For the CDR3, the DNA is TGTGCCAGCAGCCAAAGACTTGCCCGGGAGACCCAGTACTTC. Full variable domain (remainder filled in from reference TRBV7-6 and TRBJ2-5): GAGVSQSPRYKVTKRGQDVALRCDPISGHVSLYWYRQALGQGPEFLTYFNYEAQQDKSGLPNDRFSAERPEGSISTLTIQRTEQRDSAMYRCASSQRLARETQYFGPGTRLLVL.

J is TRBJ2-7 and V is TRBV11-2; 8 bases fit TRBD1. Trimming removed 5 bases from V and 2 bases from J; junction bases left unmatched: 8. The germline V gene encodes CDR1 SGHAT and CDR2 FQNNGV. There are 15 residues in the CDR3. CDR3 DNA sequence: TGTGCCAGCAGCGCATCCAGGGGGCCCACCTACGAGCAGTACTTC. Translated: CASSASRGPTYEQYF.

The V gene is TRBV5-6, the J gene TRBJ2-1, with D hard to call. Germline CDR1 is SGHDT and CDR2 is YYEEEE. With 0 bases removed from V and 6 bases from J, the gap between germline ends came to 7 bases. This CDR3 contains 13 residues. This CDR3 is CASSLVPINEQFF. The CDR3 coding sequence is TGTGCCAGCAGCTTGGTTCCCATCAATGAGCAGTTCTTC. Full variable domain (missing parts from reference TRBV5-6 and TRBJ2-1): DAGVTQSPTHLIKTRGQQVTLRCSPKSGHDTVSWYQQALGQGPQFIFQYYEEEERQRGNFPDRFSGHQFPNYSSELNVNALLLGDSALYLCASSLVPINEQFFGPGTRLTVL.

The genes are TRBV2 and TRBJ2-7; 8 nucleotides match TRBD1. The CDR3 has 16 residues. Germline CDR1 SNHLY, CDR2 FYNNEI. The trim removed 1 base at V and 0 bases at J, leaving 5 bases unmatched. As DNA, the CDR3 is TGTGCCAGCAGTGAAGGGACAGGGCCCCTCTCCTACGAGCAGTACTTC. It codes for CASSEGTGPLSYEQYF.

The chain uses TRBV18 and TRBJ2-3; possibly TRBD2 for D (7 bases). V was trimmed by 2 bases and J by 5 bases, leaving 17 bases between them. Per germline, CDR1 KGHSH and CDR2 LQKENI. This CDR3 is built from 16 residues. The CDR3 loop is CASSPTQGLGGDTQYF. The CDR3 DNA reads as TGTGCCAGCTCACCAACCCAAGGACTAGGGGGAGATACGCAGTATTTT.

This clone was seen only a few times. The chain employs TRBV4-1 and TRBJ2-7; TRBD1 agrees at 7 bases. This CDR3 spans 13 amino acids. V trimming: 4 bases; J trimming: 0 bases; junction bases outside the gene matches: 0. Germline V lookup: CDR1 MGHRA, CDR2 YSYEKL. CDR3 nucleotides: TGCGCCAGCAGCCGGGACAGCTCCTACGAGCAGTACTTC. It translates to CASSRDSSYEQYF.

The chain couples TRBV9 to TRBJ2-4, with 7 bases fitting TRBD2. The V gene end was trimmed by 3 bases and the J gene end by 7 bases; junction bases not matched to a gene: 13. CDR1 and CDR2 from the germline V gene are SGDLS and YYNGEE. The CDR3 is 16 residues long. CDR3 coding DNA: TGTGCCAGCAGCGACTCACCGACTAGCAGGCGCAACATTCAGTACTTC. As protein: CASSDSPTSRRNIQYF.

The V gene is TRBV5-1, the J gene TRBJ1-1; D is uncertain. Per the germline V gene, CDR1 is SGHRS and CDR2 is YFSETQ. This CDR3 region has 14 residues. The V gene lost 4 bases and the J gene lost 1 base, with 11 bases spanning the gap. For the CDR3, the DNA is TGCGCCAGCAGCCAATACGACACGAACACTGAAGCTTTCTTT. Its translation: CASSQYDTNTEAFF.

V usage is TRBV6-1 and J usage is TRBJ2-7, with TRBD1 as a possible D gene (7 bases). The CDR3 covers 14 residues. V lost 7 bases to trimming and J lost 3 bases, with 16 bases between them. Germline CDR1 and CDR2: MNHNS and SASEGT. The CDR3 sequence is CASTPGDSNYEQYF. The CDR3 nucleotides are TGTGCCAGCACCCCGGGGGACAGCAACTACGAGCAGTACTTC.

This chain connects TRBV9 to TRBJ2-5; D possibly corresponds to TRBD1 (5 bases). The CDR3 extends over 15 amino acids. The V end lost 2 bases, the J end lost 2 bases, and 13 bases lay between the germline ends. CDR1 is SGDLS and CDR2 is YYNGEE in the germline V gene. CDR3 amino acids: CASSVAAGLQETQYF. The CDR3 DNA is TGTGCCAGCAGCGTTGCGGCAGGGCTTCAAGAGACCCAGTACTTC. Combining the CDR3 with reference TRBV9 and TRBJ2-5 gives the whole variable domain DSGVTQTPKHLITATGQRVTLRCSPRSGDLSVYWYQQSLDQGLQFLIQYYNGEERAKGNILERFSAQQFPDLHSELNLSSLELGDSALYFCASSVAAGLQETQYFGPGTRLLVL.

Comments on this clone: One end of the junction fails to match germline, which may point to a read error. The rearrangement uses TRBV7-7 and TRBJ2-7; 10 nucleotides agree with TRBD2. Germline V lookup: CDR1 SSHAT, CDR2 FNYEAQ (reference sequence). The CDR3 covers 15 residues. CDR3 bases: TGTGCTAGCAGCCCAGCGGGGGGGGCGCTGAGGGAGCAGTACTTC. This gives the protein CASSPAGGALREQYF.

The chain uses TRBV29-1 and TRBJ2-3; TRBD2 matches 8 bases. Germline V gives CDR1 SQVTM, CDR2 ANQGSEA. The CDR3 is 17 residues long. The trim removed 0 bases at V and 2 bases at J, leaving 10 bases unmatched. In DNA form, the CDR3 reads TGCAGCGTTGAAGAACTAGCGGATTCTCCCCACACAGATACGCAGTATTTT. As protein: CSVEELADSPHTDTQYF.

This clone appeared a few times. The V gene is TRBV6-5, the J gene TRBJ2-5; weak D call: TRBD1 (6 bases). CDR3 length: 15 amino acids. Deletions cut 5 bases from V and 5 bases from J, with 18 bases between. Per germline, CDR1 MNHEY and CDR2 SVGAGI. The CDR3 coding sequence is TGTGCCAGCAGTGCAACCCAGGGGCAGGGGGAGACCCAGTACTTC. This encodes CASSATQGQGETQYF.

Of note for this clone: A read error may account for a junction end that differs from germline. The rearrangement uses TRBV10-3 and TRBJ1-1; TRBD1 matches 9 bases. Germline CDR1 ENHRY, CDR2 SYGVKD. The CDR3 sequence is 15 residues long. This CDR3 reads CATGQGQGLNTGAFF. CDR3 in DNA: TGTGCCACCGGACAGGGGCAAGGGTTGAACACTGGAGCTTTCTTT.

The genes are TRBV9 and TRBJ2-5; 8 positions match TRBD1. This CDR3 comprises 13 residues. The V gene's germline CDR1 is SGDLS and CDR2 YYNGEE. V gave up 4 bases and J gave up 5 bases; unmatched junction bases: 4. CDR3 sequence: CASSTRTGETQYF. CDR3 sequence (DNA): TGTGCCAGCAGCACTAGGACAGGGGAGACCCAGTACTTC.

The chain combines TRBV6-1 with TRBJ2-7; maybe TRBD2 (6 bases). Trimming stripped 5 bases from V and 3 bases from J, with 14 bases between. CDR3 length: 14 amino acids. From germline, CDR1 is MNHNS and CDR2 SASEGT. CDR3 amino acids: CASSLVAGYYEQYF. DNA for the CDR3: TGTGCCAGCAGTTTGGTGGCGGGATACTACGAGCAGTACTTC.

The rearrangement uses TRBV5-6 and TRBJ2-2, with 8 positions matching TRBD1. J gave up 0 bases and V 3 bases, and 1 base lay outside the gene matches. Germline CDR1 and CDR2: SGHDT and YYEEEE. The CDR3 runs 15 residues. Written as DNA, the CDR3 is TGTGCCAGCAGCTGGGACAGGTCGAACACCGGGGAGCTGTTTTTT. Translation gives CASSWDRSNTGELFF.

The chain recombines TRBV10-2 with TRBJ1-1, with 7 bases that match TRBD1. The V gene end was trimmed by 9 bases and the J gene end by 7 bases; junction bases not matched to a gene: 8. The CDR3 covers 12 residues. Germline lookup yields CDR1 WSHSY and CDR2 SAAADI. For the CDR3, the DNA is TGCGCCAGTCGGGACAGTACTCTTGAAGCTTTCTTT. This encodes CASRDSTLEAFF.

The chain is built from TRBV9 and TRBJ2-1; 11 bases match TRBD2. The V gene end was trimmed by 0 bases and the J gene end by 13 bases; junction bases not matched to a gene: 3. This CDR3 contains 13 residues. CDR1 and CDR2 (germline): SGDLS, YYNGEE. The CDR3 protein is CASSVVAGGPQFF. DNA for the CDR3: TGTGCCAGCAGCGTAGTAGCGGGAGGGCCTCAGTTCTTC.

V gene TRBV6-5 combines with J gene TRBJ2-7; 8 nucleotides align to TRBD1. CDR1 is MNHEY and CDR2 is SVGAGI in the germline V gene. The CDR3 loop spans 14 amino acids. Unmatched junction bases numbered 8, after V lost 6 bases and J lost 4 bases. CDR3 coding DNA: TGTGCCAGCAGGCTTGGACAGGGTCGATACGAGCAGTACTTC. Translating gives CASRLGQGRYEQYF.

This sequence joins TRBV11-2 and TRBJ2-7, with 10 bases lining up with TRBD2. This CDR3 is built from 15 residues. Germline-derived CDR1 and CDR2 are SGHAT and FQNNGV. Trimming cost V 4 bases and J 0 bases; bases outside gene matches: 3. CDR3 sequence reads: CASSWTSGSSYEQYF. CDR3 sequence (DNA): TGTGCCAGCAGCTGGACTAGCGGAAGCTCCTACGAGCAGTACTTC.